This TCR beta chain was captured by sequencing in a study of blood T cell repertoires in COVID-19. Study in general: Whether acute or convalescent, the COVID-19 samples came from the United States, Italy and Spain.

The CDR3 consists of 15 residues. CDR1 and CDR2 (germline): SGHVS, FQNEAQ. Germline trimming cut 5 bases from V and 0 bases from J; bases unmatched to any gene: 5. Per the original data handling: Estimation of nucleated cell counts was performed using reference gene primer amplification. Using immunoSEQ multiplex PCR, the repertoire was profiled, and TCRdb retains in-frame clones only, with some absent. V, J and clone size are those of that table, while D and trimming were read from the DNA. Counted here are more than 95,000 clones, roughly 82% occurring once; the ten biggest clones make up roughly 5%.

The chain couples TRBV7-8 to TRBJ2-3, with TRBD1 identical over 7 bases. Sequenced input: peripheral blood. This receptor was obtained from a man in his sixties with acute or convalescent COVID-19. CDR3 in amino acids: CASSLDRASTDTQYF. In nucleotides, the CDR3 is TGTGCCAGCAGCCTAGACAGGGCAAGCACAGATACGCAGTATTTT.